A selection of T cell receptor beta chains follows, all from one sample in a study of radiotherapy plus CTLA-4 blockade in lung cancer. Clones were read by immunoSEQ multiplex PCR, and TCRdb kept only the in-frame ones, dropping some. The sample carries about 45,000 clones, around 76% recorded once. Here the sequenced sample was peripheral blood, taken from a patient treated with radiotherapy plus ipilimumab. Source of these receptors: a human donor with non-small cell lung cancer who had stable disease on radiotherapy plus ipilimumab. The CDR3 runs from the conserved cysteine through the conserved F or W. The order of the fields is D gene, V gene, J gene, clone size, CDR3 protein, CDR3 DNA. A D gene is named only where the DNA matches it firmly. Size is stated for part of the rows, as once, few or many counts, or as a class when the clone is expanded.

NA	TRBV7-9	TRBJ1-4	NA	CASSTGGMMNEKLFF	TGTGCCAGCAGCACAGGCGGGATGATGAATGAAAAACTGTTTTTT
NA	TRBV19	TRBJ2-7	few	CASTSGGEQYF	NA
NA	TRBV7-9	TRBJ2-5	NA	CASSWRTGRIQETQYF	TGTGCCAGCAGCTGGAGAACGGGACGCATCCAAGAGACCCAGTACTTC
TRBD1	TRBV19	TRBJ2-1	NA	CASIPRQGAINEQFF	TGTGCCAGTATACCCCGACAGGGGGCCATAAATGAGCAGTTCTTC
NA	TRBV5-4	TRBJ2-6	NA	CASSFGGTGANVLTF	TGTGCCAGCAGCTTTGGAGGGACGGGGGCCAACGTCCTGACTTTC
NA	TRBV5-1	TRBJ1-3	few	CASSQGSGNTIYF	TGCGCCAGCTCACAGGGCTCTGGAAACACCATATATTTT
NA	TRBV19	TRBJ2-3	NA	CASSVEQTYTDTQYF	TGTGCCAGTAGTGTTGAGCAGACCTACACAGATACGCAGTATTTT
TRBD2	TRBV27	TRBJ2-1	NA	CASSLGRQRGYEQFF	TGTGCCAGCAGTTTGGGTCGACAGCGGGGGTATGAGCAGTTCTTC
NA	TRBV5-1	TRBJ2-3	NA	CASSYPGGDTQYF	TGCGCCAGCAGCTACCCTGGGGGAGATACGCAGTATTTT
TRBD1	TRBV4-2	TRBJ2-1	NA	CASSQPQGTTYNEQFF	TGTGCCAGCAGCCAACCACAGGGGACGACATACAATGAGCAGTTCTTC
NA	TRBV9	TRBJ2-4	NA	CASSTDTWLGGNIQYF	TGTGCCAGCAGCACAGATACGTGGTTGGGGGGAAACATTCAGTACTTC
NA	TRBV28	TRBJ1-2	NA	CASSEGTGTFGYTF	TGTGCCAGCAGCGAAGGGACCGGAACCTTTGGCTACACCTTC
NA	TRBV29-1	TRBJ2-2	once	CSIEGGITGELFF	TGCAGCATCGAGGGGGGGATCACCGGGGAGCTGTTTTTT
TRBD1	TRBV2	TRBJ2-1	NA	CASLQGVSYNEQFF	TGTGCCAGCCTACAGGGGGTCTCCTACAATGAGCAGTTCTTC
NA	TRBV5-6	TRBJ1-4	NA	CASSLYRLTSEKLFF	TGTGCCAGCAGCTTGTACAGGTTGACGAGTGAAAAACTGTTTTTT
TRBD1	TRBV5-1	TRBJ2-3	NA	CASSISQGARTDTQYF	TGCGCCAGCAGCATTTCTCAGGGGGCCCGCACAGATACGCAGTATTTT
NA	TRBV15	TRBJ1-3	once	CATRKGRNSGNTIYF	TGTGCCACCAGAAAAGGGCGCAACTCTGGAAACACCATATATTTT
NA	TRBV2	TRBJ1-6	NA	CASSEVQINSPLHF	TGTGCCAGCAGTGAGGTACAAATTAATTCACCCCTCCACTTT
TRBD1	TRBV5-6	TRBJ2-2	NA	CASSLWGTGGYGELFF	TGTGCCAGCAGCTTGTGGGGAACAGGGGGATACGGGGAGCTGTTTTTT
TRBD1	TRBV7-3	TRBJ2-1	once	CASTKTGGAYNEQFF	TGTGCCAGCACCAAGACAGGGGGCGCCTACAATGAGCAGTTCTTC